Sequencing of this T cell receptor (beta chain) was carried out in a study of T cell responses to AZD1222 COVID-19 vaccine (dated by TCRdb to about 2021). Looking at the study overall: AZD1222 recipients whose second dose came at about 4 weeks and those whose second dose came at about 12 weeks were combined into one group, since spike-specific TCR depth and breadth did not differ between the two schedules. Trial participants were enrolled into age subgroups of 18-55, 56-69 and 70-plus years, which contained roughly 150, 30 and 60 TCR-sequenced participants, respectively. A total of 230 to 250 trial participants underwent TCR sequencing, of whom nearly 210 received two doses of AZD1222 and 26 received two doses of the MenACWY control vaccine. The research as a whole found: Vaccine-associated CD4 TCRs spanned the whole spike protein, with dominant responses in regions 160-218 and 743-854. Participants were mostly white British and included more females than males, and it was suggested by the authors that clonal diversity may have been underestimated. Conclusions about previously exposed vaccinees were limited because only six AZD1222 recipients were SARS-CoV-2 seropositive at baseline. A significant rise in spike-specific TCR breadth and depth was observed after two AZD1222 doses relative to day 0 and relative to MenACWY recipients. Because no day 14 peak-response samples were available, repertoires were characterized only after the peak T cell response. In the small 56-69-year group, the increase in depth fell short of significance, most likely because of low power. Nearly half of unique spike-specific TCRs reportedly recognized epitopes outside regions mutated in the B.1.351 and B.1.1.7 variants.

CDR1 SGHNT and CDR2 YYREEE were looked up in the germline V gene (reference sequence). The CDR3 numbers 12 residues from cysteine through phenylalanine. Only the CDR3 part of the read is kept: 36 bases, read in frame from the first base. Between the V and J ends, shortened by 6 bases and 4 bases respectively, the junction contains 10 bases. As regards this clone: What antigen it recognizes has not been identified. There are no base qualities to consult, and no much larger clone falls within one base.

Taken with the paper, the label for time point translates to: baseline before first vaccination. Vaccinee samples came from UK trials COV001 and COV002, including a single-blind randomized controlled phase 2/3 trial of AZD1222 (ChAdOx1 nCoV-19) in healthy adults. Trial participant PBMC samples were collected at day 0 and day 28 after the second dose for TCRbeta chain sequencing. The CDR3 regions of human TCRbeta chains were analyzed by immunosequencing. As for the original processing: TCRs in the repertoires were matched against a reference library of SARS-CoV-2-specific TCRs that had been generated with the MIRA antigen-specificity platform. Breadth meant the fraction of unique TCRs that were SARS-CoV-2-associated, whereas depth meant the fraction of total T cells that were SARS-CoV-2-associated. Each spike-specific TCR was assigned to its reactive spike region and to a CD4 or CD8 class using the MIRA data. Log10-transformed breadth and depth values were compared by one-way ANOVA with Sidak's multiple comparisons tests. TCRdb retrieved this table from immuneACCESS and kept in-frame rearrangements only. Not all clones are present; in checked studies, unresolved V genes account for under half, and no reason is known for the remainder. Clone size and the V and J calls come from that table; the DNA yielded D and trimming. This sample is represented by 100,000 to 150,000 clones; 89% of them were singletons. The ten largest clonotypes hold 1.5% to 1.7% of the sample.

The sequence joins TRBV5-4 to TRBJ1-2; the D segment cannot be called with confidence. Specimen: peripheral blood, collected on day 0 of AZD1222 vaccination. This TCR was sampled from an adult in good health. This receptor carries the CDR3 CASTIAGYGYTF. The DNA sequence follows: TGTGCCAGCACTATAGCAGGCTATGGCTACACCTTC.